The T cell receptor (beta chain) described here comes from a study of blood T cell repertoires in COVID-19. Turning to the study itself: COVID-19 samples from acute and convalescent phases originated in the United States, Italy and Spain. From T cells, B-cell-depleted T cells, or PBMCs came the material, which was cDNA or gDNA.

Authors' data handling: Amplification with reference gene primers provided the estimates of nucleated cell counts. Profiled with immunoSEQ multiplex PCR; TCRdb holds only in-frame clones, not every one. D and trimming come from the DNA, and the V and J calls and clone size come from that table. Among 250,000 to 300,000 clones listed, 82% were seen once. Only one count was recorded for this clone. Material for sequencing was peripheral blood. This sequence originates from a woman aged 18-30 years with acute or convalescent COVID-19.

CDR3 bases: TGTGCCAGCAGTTTTCACGCCCTAGCGGGACCCGATGAGCAGTTCTTC. Its translation: CASSFHALAGPDEQFF. The chain joins TRBV28 to TRBJ2-1, with 9 positions matching TRBD2. The V segment lost 3 bases and the J segment 8 bases; nucleotides outside the gene matches: 11. This CDR3 region has 16 residues. Germline V lookup: CDR1 MDHEN, CDR2 SYDVKM.